This paragraph covers one T cell receptor beta chain sequence. The data were obtained in a study of blood T cells in healthy people across ages. The length of the CDR3 is 12 residues. Trimming stripped 6 bases from V and 1 base from J, with 6 bases between. CDR1 is DFQATT and CDR2 is SNEGSKA in the germline V gene (reference sequence). A J-beta primer mix and a sample-barcoded 5' primer were used in a second PCR of roughly 6 to 12 cycles. A template-switch adaptor with 12 random nucleotides tagged each cDNA molecule. TCRdb ran MiXCR on the 5' RACE reads and lists one entry per CDR3 protein. This sample has approximately 800,000 distinct CDR3 sequences; approximately 60% occur once, and the top ten carry roughly 25%.

Sequenced: blood. The source is a man aged 40-55 years in good health. V gene TRBV20-1 combines with J gene TRBJ2-2; D remains ambiguous. CDR3 region: CSACGNTGELFF. The CDR3, as DNA: TGCAGTGCGTGTGGGAACACCGGGGAGCTGTTTTTT.